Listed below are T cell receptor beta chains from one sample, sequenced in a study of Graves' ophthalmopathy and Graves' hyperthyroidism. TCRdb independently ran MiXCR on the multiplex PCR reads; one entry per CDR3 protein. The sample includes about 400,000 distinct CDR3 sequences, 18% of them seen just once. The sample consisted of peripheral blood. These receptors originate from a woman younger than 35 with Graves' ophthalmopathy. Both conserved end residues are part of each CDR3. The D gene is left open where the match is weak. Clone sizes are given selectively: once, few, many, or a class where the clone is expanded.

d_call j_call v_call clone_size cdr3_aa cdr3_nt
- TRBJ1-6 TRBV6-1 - CASSRRSVDSPLHF TGTGCCAGCAGTCGACGGAGCGTGGATTCACCCCTCCACTTT
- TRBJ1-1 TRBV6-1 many CASSEGWRGTEAFF TGTGCCAGCAGTGAAGGCTGGCGAGGCACTGAAGCTTTCTTT
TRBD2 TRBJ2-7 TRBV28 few CASSGPRWEVRGGQYF TGTGCCAGCAGTGGCCCCAGGTGGGAGGTTCGCGGGGGGCAGTACTTC
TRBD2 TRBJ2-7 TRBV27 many CASSFLGLAGLQYF TGTGCCAGCAGTTTCCTGGGACTAGCGGGACTGCAGTACTTC
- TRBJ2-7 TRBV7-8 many CASSLVSGVSSYEQYF TGTGCCAGCAGCTTAGTATCTGGGGTCAGCTCCTACGAGCAGTACTTC
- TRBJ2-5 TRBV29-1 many CSVEGLSETQYF TGCAGCGTTGAAGGATTGTCAGAGACCCAGTACTTC
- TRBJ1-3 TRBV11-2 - CASSRQTGTASSGNTIYF TGTGCCAGCAGCCGACAGACCGGGACGGCCAGCTCTGGAAACACCATATATTTT
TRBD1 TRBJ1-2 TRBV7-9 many CASSLGPGQSSGYGYTF TGTGCCAGCAGCTTAGGCCCGGGACAGTCAAGTGGCTATGGCTACACCTTC
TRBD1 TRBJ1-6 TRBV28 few CASSLGTVLSYNSPLHF TGTGCCAGCAGTCTCGGGACAGTCCTCTCCTATAATTCACCCCTCCACTTT
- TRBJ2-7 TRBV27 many CASSNPVSYEQYF TGTGCCAGCAGTAACCCGGTGTCCTACGAGCAGTACTTC
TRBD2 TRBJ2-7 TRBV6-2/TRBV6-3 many CASSFYIAGDTGEQYF TGTGCCAGCAGTTTTTACATAGCGGGAGATACGGGCGAGCAGTACTTC
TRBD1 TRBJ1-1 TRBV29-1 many CSVSGGGTEAFF TGCAGCGTGTCAGGGGGAGGGACTGAAGCTTTCTTT
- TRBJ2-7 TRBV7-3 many CASSLTGDGLYEQYF TGTGCCAGCAGCTTAACCGGGGACGGACTCTACGAGCAGTACTTC
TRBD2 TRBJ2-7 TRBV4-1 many CASSHTSGTYEQYF TGCGCCAGCAGTCATACTAGCGGAACCTACGAGCAGTACTTC
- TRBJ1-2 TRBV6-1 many CASQMGSRYGYTF TGTGCCAGCCAGATGGGGAGCCGCTATGGCTACACCTTC
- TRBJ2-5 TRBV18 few CASSGSSGVTETQYF TGTGCCAGCTCAGGTTCGTCAGGGGTGACGGAGACCCAGTACTTC
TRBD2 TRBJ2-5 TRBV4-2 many CASSQEGAGGQETQYF TGTGCCAGCAGCCAAGAAGGAGCGGGGGGGCAAGAGACCCAGTACTTC
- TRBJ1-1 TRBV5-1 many CASTTNGGGTEAFF TGCGCCAGCACCACCAACGGGGGTGGCACTGAAGCTTTCTTT
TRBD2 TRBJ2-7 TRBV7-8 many CASSLAGVVSYEQYF TGTGCCAGCAGCTTGGCGGGAGTGGTCTCCTACGAGCAGTACTTC
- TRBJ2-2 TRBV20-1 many CSARAYNAPGRPGELFF TGCAGTGCTAGAGCGTACAACGCCCCGGGGAGACCCGGGGAGCTGTTTTTT
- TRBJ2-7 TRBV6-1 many CASRELGRPHEQYF TGTGCCAGCAGGGAATTAGGACGTCCCCACGAGCAGTACTTC
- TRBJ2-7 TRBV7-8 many CASSLFAYKPYEQYF TGTGCCAGCAGCTTATTCGCTTATAAGCCCTACGAGCAGTACTTC
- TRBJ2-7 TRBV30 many CAWTPYRDLSYEQYF TGTGCCTGGACCCCGTACAGGGATTTATCCTACGAGCAGTACTTC
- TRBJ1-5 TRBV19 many CASSIGSGTNQPQHF TGTGCCAGTAGTATAGGTTCAGGGACCAATCAGCCCCAGCATTTT
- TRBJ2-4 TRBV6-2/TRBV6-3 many CASSYGDRSRDIQYF TGTGCCAGCAGTTACGGCGACAGGTCAAGGGACATTCAGTACTTC
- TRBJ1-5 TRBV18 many CATSGSLNQPQHF TGTGCCACCTCCGGGTCCCTAAATCAGCCCCAGCATTTT
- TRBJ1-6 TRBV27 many CASSPSLGLGGSPLHF TGTGCCAGCAGTCCCTCCCTAGGCCTGGGTGGTTCACCCCTCCACTTT
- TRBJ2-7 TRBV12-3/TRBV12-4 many CASSLAQRYEQYF TGTGCCAGCAGTTTAGCACAGCGGTACGAGCAGTACTTC
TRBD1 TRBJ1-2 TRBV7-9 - CASSRSTGSDGYTF TGCGCCAGCAGCCGATCGACAGGGTCGGACGGCTACACCTTC
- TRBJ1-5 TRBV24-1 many CATSDSADTGKKPQHF TGTGCCACCAGTGATTCGGCGGACACAGGGAAGAAGCCCCAGCATTTT
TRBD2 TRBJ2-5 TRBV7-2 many CASSLLAGQETQYF TGTGCCAGCAGCTTACTAGCGGGACAAGAGACCCAGTACTTC
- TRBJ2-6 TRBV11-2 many CASIQRAGRGGANVLTF TGTGCCAGCATCCAGAGGGCTGGGAGAGGGGGGGCCAACGTCCTGACTTTC
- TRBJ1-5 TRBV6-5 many CASDWSGSDQPQHF TGTGCCAGCGATTGGTCGGGCTCGGATCAGCCCCAGCATTTT
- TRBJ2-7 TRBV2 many CASKAGSGGQYF TGTGCCAGCAAGGCGGGCAGCGGAGGGCAGTACTTC
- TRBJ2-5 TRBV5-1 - CASSPEHRDQETQYF TGCGCCAGCAGCCCCGAACACAGGGACCAAGAGACCCAGTACTTC
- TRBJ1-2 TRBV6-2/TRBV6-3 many CASSFRYREGYTF TGTGCCAGCAGTTTCCGCTACAGGGAAGGCTACACCTTC
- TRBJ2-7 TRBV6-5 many CASSFQSAPSEQYF TGTGCCAGCAGTTTTCAATCCGCTCCATCCGAGCAGTACTTC